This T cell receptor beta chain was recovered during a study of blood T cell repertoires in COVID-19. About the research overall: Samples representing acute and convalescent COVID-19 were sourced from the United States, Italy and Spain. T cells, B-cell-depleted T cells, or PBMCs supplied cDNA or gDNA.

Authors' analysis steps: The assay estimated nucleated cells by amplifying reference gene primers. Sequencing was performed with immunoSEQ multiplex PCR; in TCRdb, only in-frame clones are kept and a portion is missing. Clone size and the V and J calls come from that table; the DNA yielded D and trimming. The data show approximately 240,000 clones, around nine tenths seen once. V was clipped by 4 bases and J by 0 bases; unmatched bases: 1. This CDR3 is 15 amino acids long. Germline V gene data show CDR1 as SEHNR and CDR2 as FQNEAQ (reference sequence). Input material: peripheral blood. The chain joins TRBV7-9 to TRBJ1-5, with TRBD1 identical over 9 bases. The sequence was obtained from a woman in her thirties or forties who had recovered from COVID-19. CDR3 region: CASSSGQGSNQPQHF. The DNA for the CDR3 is TGTGCCAGCAGCTCGGGACAGGGTAGCAATCAGCCCCAGCATTTT.